This T cell receptor (beta chain) was identified in a study of blood T cell repertoires in COVID-19. In the study overall: The cDNA or gDNA used as material had been derived from T cells, B-cell-depleted T cells, or PBMCs.

Using immunoSEQ multiplex PCR, the repertoire was profiled, and TCRdb retains in-frame clones only, with some absent. The table has 250,000 or so clones, about 88% seen once. The age range of participants was about 18 to 100 years, with residence in 20 to 25 US areas. V shed 4 bases, J shed 4 bases, and the junction held 7 bases outside the gene matches. The CDR3 runs 15 residues. Germline V CDR1 and CDR2: SGHDN, FVKESK. The rearrangement joins TRBV14 to TRBJ1-2; 9 bases are a match to TRBD1. Sequenced: PBMCs or T cells enriched from blood (not recorded which). The receptor was derived from a woman aged 45 to 65 who had been exposed to COVID-19. DNA of the CDR3: TGTGCCAGCAGCCCTGGACAGGGGATCGTCTATGGCTACACCTTC. This codes for CASSPGQGIVYGYTF.